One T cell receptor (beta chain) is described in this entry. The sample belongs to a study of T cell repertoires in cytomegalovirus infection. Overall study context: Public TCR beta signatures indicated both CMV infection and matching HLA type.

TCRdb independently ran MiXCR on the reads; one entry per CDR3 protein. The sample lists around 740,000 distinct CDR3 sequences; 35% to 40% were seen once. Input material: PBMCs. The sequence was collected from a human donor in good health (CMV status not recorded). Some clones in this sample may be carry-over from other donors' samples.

The CDR3 DNA reads TGTGCCAGTTCAATGGACTCCCCGACCCACGGGAGCAATCAGCCCCAGCATTTT. Translated, it gives CASSMDSPTHGSNQPQHF. This chain uses TRBV19 with TRBJ1-5; no clear D gene. In germline, CDR1 is LNHDA, CDR2 SQIVND (reference sequence). Trimming removed 8 bases at V and 1 base at J, with 24 bases between. The CDR3 loop spans 18 amino acids.